The source of this T cell receptor (beta chain) is a study of blood T cell repertoires in COVID-19. Study-level information: The samples span acute and convalescent COVID-19 from the United States, Italy and Spain. Sample material is recorded as cDNA or gDNA derived from T cells, B-cell-depleted T cells, or PBMCs.

Original methodology: Amplification of reference gene primers provided the estimated nucleated cell counts. Assay: immunoSEQ multiplex PCR; the TCRdb copy retains only in-frame clones and omits some. The D gene and trimming were derived from the DNA, and the V and J assignments and clone size from that table. The sample holds about 380,000 clones, around 90% seen once. This TCR derives from a man younger than 30 with active or convalescent COVID-19. The specimen was peripheral blood.

The CDR3 coding sequence is TGCAGTGCGGGGGCTTACAATGAGCAGTTCTTC. It is translated as CSAGAYNEQFF. The chain recombines TRBV20-1 with TRBJ2-1; D may be TRBD1 (6 bases). Trimming took 6 bases from V and 4 from J, leaving 7 bases between them. This CDR3 is 11 amino acids long. In germline, CDR1 is DFQATT, CDR2 SNEGSKA (reference sequence).